A single sample gave rise to the 9 T cell receptor beta chains below, sequenced in a study of cytomegalovirus exposure and HLA in healthy donors. PCR used 60 Vbeta primers and 13 Jbeta primers. Assay: immunoSEQ multiplex PCR; the TCRdb copy retains only in-frame clones and omits some. The data show roughly 56,000 clones, around 81% seen once. The sequenced sample consisted of PBMCs. Receptors were obtained from a boy aged 5-17 years in good health and CMV-seropositive.

This rearrangement joins TRBV19 to TRBJ2-1, with 9 bases aligning to TRBD2. Germline assignment: CDR1 LNHDA and CDR2 SQIVND (reference sequence). The V segment lost 7 bases and the J segment 2 bases; nucleotides outside the gene matches: 6. This CDR3 has 15 amino acids. DNA for the CDR3: TGTGCCAGTATGGCAAGCGGGGGGCCCTACAATGAGCAGTTCTTC. This encodes CASMASGGPYNEQFF.

The rearrangement links TRBV2 to TRBJ1-1; D gene unclear. With 7 bases removed from V and 8 bases from J, the gap between germline ends came to 11 bases. Germline CDR1 SNHLY, CDR2 FYNNEI. This CDR3 region has 11 residues. CDR3 sequence reads: CASKEAAEAFF. The CDR3, as DNA: TGTGCCAGCAAGGAGGCTGCCGAAGCTTTCTTT. Drawing the rest from reference TRBV2 and TRBJ1-1, the complete variable domain is EPEVTQTPSHQVTQMGQEVILRCVPISNHLYFYWYRQILGQKVEFLVSFYNNEISEKSEIFDDQFSVERPDGSNFTLKIRSTKLEDSAMYFCASKEAAEAFFGQGTRLTVV.

The CDR3 DNA reads as TGTGCCAGCACCCGGGGGGACAGGGGGCGCAGGGATACGCAGTATTTT. It codes for CASTRGDRGRRDTQYF. The J gene is TRBJ2-3, the V gene TRBV5-4; 12 positions match TRBD1. Germline values: CDR1 SGHNT, CDR2 YYREEE (reference sequence). The CDR3 is 16 amino acids. The trim removed 6 bases at V and 6 bases at J, leaving 11 bases unmatched.

J is TRBJ2-5 and V is TRBV6-1, with 8 positions matching TRBD2. The germline V gene encodes CDR1 MNHNS and CDR2 SASEGT. CDR3 length: 13 amino acids. The V segment lost 6 bases and the J segment 5 bases; nucleotides outside the gene matches: 5. CDR3 bases: TGTGCCAGCAGGCCGGGGGGGCGGGAGACCCAGTACTTC. It codes for CASRPGGRETQYF.

This rearrangement joins TRBV6-6 to TRBJ2-6, with D hard to call. The length of the CDR3 is 15 residues. Germline lookup yields CDR1 MNHNY and CDR2 SVGAGI (reference sequence). V dropped 2 bases and J dropped 4 bases, with 9 bases sitting between them. In nucleotides, the CDR3 is TGTGCCAGCAGTTACCCAGGTACCGGGGCCAACGTCCTGACTTTC. This encodes CASSYPGTGANVLTF.

V and J are TRBV19 and TRBJ2-1; TRBD2 matches at 8 bases. Germline V CDR1 and CDR2: LNHDA, SQIVND (reference sequence). V dropped 4 bases and J dropped 4; count of bases not matched to a gene: 3. The CDR3 loop spans 14 amino acids. The CDR3 reads CASSTGLGYNEQFF. DNA for the CDR3: TGTGCCAGTAGTACGGGACTAGGATACAATGAGCAGTTCTTC. The entire variable domain, with the rest obtained from reference TRBV19 and TRBJ2-1, is as follows: DGGITQSPKYLFRKEGQNVTLSCEQNLNHDAMYWYRQDPGQGLRLIYYSQIVNDFQKGDIAEGYSVSREKKESFPLTVTSAQKNPTAFYLCASSTGLGYNEQFFGPGTRLTVL.

This rearrangement joins TRBV29-1 to TRBJ2-7; perhaps TRBD2 as D (6 bases). Germline V gene sequence: CDR1 SQVTM, CDR2 ANQGSEA. V lost 7 bases and J lost 5, with 18 bases in between. CDR3 length: 13 residues. The CDR3 reads CSALGGPQDEQYF. CDR3 DNA: TGCAGCGCCTTGGGGGGACCCCAGGACGAGCAGTACTTC.

The chain joins TRBV7-9 to TRBJ2-2; D perhaps matches TRBD2 (6 bases). Trimming cost V 8 bases and J 5 bases, with 15 bases left between them. This CDR3 is 14 amino acids long. CDR1 and CDR2 from the germline V gene are SEHNR and FQNEAQ (reference sequence). The CDR3 reads CASWEAGSTGELFF. The CDR3 DNA sequence: TGTGCCAGCTGGGAGGCAGGGTCGACCGGGGAGCTGTTTTTT.

The V call is TRBV7-3, the J call TRBJ2-5, with 9 bases aligning to TRBD2. Germline V CDR1 and CDR2: SGHTA, FQGTGA. V lost 5 bases and J lost 2; bases outside the gene matches: 6. CDR3 size: 15 residues. CDR3 in DNA: TGTGCCAGCAGCCCCTCCGGACTAGCGCAAGAGACCCAGTACTTC. Translated, it gives CASSPSGLAQETQYF.